These 18 T cell receptor beta chains share one sample of origin, sequenced in a study of T cells in localized non-small cell lung cancer. Assay: immunoSEQ multiplex PCR; the TCRdb copy retains only in-frame clones and omits some. This repertoire shows some 20,000 clones, about nine tenths found once; its top ten account for about 3%. The specimen was peripheral blood, collected before any cancer treatment. The receptors here all came from a woman aged 40-69 years with stage I lung adenocarcinoma.

V and J are TRBV6-5 and TRBJ1-3, with D perhaps TRBD1 (6 bases). Trimming shortened V by 4 bases and J by 2 bases, and 9 bases separated the two germline ends. Germline CDR1 MNHEY, CDR2 SVGAGI. The CDR3 sequence is 14 residues long. CDR3 nucleotide sequence: TGTGCCAGCAGTTCGGGGGCGCCTGGAAACACCATATATTTT. It is translated as CASSSGAPGNTIYF.

The CDR3 DNA reads TGTGCCAGCAGAAGAATAGCGGGGAGCACCGGGGAGCTGTTTTTT. It encodes CASRRIAGSTGELFF. The rearrangement links TRBV27 to TRBJ2-2; TRBD2 matches at 8 bases. V was clipped by 6 bases and J by 4 bases; unmatched bases: 7. This CDR3 is built from 15 residues. Germline assignment: CDR1 MNHEY and CDR2 SMNVEV (reference sequence).

J is TRBJ1-2 and V is TRBV6-1; maybe TRBD1 (5 bases). The CDR3 is 12 amino acids. CDR1 MNHNS and CDR2 SASEGT come from the germline V gene. V shed 2 bases and J shed 6 bases, with 7 bases lying between them. The CDR3 DNA is TGTGCCAGCAGTGAAACAGGACATGGCTACACCTTC. Translating gives CASSETGHGYTF.

This rearrangement joins TRBV20-1 to TRBJ2-7, with a possible D match to TRBD1 (6 bases). The CDR3 sequence is 11 residues long. V lost 6 bases and J lost 4, with 10 bases in between. Germline V gene lookup returns CDR1 DFQATT and CDR2 SNEGSKA (reference sequence). The CDR3 protein is CSANQGYEQYF. CDR3 DNA sequence: TGCAGTGCCAACCAGGGGTACGAGCAGTACTTC.

This rearrangement joins TRBV6-5 to TRBJ2-7; a weak D match, TRBD1 (5 bases). The CDR3 is made up of 13 amino acids. Between the trimmed V and J ends, which lost 0 bases and 3 bases, there was a span of 6 bases. CDR1 and CDR2 (germline): MNHEY, SVGAGI. The CDR3 here is CASSYSDIYEQYF. CDR3 nucleotides: TGTGCCAGCAGTTACTCGGACATCTACGAGCAGTACTTC.

The chain combines TRBV9 with TRBJ1-1; 8 nucleotides align to TRBD1. Germline V gives CDR1 SGDLS, CDR2 YYNGEE. V shed 0 bases, J shed 2 bases, and the junction held 6 bases outside the gene matches. The CDR3 length is 16 residues. CDR3 region: CASSVAAGGDNTEAFF. The CDR3 nucleotides are TGTGCCAGCAGCGTAGCGGCAGGGGGCGATAACACTGAAGCTTTCTTT.

V gene TRBV18 combines with J gene TRBJ2-1; 9 bases fit TRBD2. V lost 0 bases to trimming and J lost 8 bases; unmatched junction nucleotides: 5. Germline CDR1 and CDR2: KGHSH and LQKENI. The CDR3 runs to 15 residues. The CDR3 bases are TGTGCCAGCTCACCACCCGGACTAGCGAGCCATGAGCAGTTCTTC. Protein: CASSPPGLASHEQFF.

The chain links TRBV6-4 to TRBJ2-6; 7 bases align to TRBD2. This CDR3 has 16 amino acids. J was trimmed by 2 bases and V by 10 bases; bases with no gene match: 11. Germline CDR1 MRHNA, CDR2 SNTAGT. The CDR3 DNA reads TGTGCCACAACCCCTCAAGCGGGAACTGGGGCCAACGTCCTGACTTTC. Amino acid sequence: CATTPQAGTGANVLTF.

This chain joins TRBV5-5 and TRBJ2-1, with 15 bases that match TRBD2. Germline V lookup: CDR1 SGHKS, CDR2 YYEKEE (reference sequence). The ends lost 4 bases at V and 14 bases at J; junction bases unmatched: 10. The CDR3 consists of 15 residues. The CDR3 loop is CASSTGTSGGPIEFF. CDR3 in DNA: TGTGCCAGCAGCACTGGGACTAGCGGGGGGCCCATTGAGTTCTTC.

This sequence joins TRBV28 and TRBJ1-2; tentatively, D is TRBD1 (6 bases). Germline V gives CDR1 MDHEN, CDR2 SYDVKM. This CDR3 region has 14 residues. V lost 4 bases, J lost 3 bases, and 12 bases lay in between. The CDR3 here is CASSSGHADYGYTF. CDR3 DNA: TGTGCCAGCAGTTCGGGACACGCGGACTATGGCTACACCTTC.

The chain has TRBV28 and TRBJ2-2, with 12 bases that match TRBD2. This CDR3 has 17 amino acids. The J segment lost 4 bases and the V segment lost 8 bases, leaving 11 bases of the junction unmatched. CDR1 is MDHEN, CDR2 SYDVKM, per germline. CDR3 sequence: CASLTPGTSGFTGELFF. CDR3 DNA: TGTGCCAGCCTTACCCCCGGGACTAGCGGGTTCACCGGGGAGCTGTTTTTT.

This rearrangement joins TRBV28 to TRBJ1-1, with 9 bases that match TRBD1. The CDR3 covers 15 residues. The ends lost 2 bases at V and 4 bases at J; junction bases unmatched: 5. Germline values: CDR1 MDHEN, CDR2 SYDVKM. This CDR3 reads CASSLGTGQGTEAFF. CDR3 in DNA: TGTGCCAGCAGTTTAGGGACAGGGCAAGGCACTGAAGCTTTCTTT.

The chain employs TRBV28 and TRBJ2-5; D remains unclear. The CDR3 has 13 amino acids. Germline V gene data show CDR1 as MDHEN and CDR2 as SYDVKM. Trimming shortened V by 7 bases and J by 5 bases, and 14 bases separated the two germline ends. CDR3 bases: TGTGCCAGCACCGAGGCGTCGAAGGAGACCCAGTACTTC. It encodes CASTEASKETQYF.

Here the CDR3 DNA reads TGTGCCAGCAGCTTGAACTACGAGCAGTACTTC. Translated: CASSLNYEQYF. The rearrangement uses TRBV5-6 and TRBJ2-7, with no clear D. The CDR3 extends over 11 amino acids. Germline V lookup: CDR1 SGHDT, CDR2 YYEEEE. The V end was cut by 1 base, the J end by 3 bases, with 2 bases between.

The rearrangement links TRBV4-2 to TRBJ1-1; D might be TRBD1 (5 bases). This CDR3 region has 14 residues. The V and J ends lost 10 bases and 5 bases respectively, with 20 bases between them. Germline V gene data show CDR1 as LGHNA and CDR2 as YNFKEQ. CDR3 DNA sequence: TGTGCCAACAGATCCCGGGACGGCGTAACTGAAGCTTTCTTT. This gives the protein CANRSRDGVTEAFF.

A single count supports this clone. The V and J genes are TRBV14 and TRBJ1-2, with 9 bases identical to TRBD1. The CDR3 runs 15 residues. Germline-derived CDR1 and CDR2 are SGHDN and FVKESK. With 4 bases clipped from V and 3 bases from J, the junction kept 6 bases outside the gene matches. DNA of the CDR3: TGTGCCAGCAGCCCCACCGGGACAGGGTACTATGGCTACACCTTC. Its protein is CASSPTGTGYYGYTF.

The chain's CDR3 is CASIARELLNTEAFF. DNA for the CDR3: TGTGCCAGCATAGCCCGGGAATTATTGAACACTGAAGCTTTCTTT. The chain employs TRBV6-1 and TRBJ1-1; D uncertain. The CDR3 is made up of 15 amino acids. Deletions cut 7 bases from V and 0 bases from J, with 15 bases between. Germline CDR1 and CDR2: MNHNS and SASEGT.

The chain uses TRBV9 and TRBJ1-3; D unresolved. The germline V gene encodes CDR1 SGDLS and CDR2 YYNGEE. V was pared by 2 bases and J by 4 bases, with 10 bases between. This CDR3 region has 14 residues. The DNA for the CDR3 is TGTGCCAGCAGCGTCGCCGAGCGCGGAAACACCATATATTTT. It encodes CASSVAERGNTIYF.